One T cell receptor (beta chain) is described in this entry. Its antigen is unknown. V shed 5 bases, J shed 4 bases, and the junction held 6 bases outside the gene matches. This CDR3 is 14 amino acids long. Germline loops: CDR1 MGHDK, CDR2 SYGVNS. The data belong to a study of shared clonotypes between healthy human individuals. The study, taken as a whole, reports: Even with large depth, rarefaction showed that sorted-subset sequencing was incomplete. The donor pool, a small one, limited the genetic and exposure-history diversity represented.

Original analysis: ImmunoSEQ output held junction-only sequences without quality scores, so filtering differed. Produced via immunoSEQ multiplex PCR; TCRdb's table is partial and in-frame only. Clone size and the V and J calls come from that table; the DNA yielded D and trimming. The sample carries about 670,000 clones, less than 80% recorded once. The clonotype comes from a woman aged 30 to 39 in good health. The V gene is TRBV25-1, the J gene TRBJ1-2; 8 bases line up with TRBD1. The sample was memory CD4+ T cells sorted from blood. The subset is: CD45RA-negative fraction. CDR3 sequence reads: CASSRGQGAYGYTF. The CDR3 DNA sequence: TGTGCCAGCAGTCGGGGTCAGGGGGCCTATGGCTACACCTTC.